Following are 23 T cell receptor beta chains from one sample sequenced in a study of T cells in Graves' hyperthyroidism and ophthalmopathy. RNA transcripts yielded amplified TCR beta CDR3 regions. The HTBI primer set drove a first-round RT-PCR of the TCR CDR3. MiXCR, run by TCRdb on the multiplex PCR reads, gives a single entry per CDR3 protein. Of around 420,000 distinct CDR3 sequences listed, 15% to 19% were seen once; the top ten hold about 14%. Sequenced input: blood. These receptors originate from a woman aged 18-30 years with Graves' hyperthyroidism.

For this clonotype: A clone one base away is much larger, so this may be a read error. The chain combines TRBV7-2 with TRBJ2-5; D assignment may be TRBD1 or TRBD2 (5 bases each). The V gene's germline CDR1 is SGHTA and CDR2 FQGNSA. This CDR3 has 12 amino acids. The V and J ends lost 8 bases and 4 bases respectively, with 11 bases between them. The CDR3 sequence: CASGEGLETQYF. DNA of the CDR3: TGTGCCAGCGGTGAGGGGTTAGAGACCCAGTACTTC.

The rearrangement links TRBV20-1 to TRBJ2-1; D call uncertain. Germline V gene sequence: CDR1 DFQATT, CDR2 SNEGSKA (reference sequence). V was shortened by 6 bases and J by 0 bases, with 12 bases between the two germline ends. The CDR3 length is 14 residues. The CDR3 DNA follows: TGCAGTGCGGGTAGTTTGGGCTCCTACAATGAGCAGTTCTTC. The encoded protein is CSAGSLGSYNEQFF.

This clonotype was seen repeatedly, ten times or more. V usage is TRBV4-1 and J usage is TRBJ1-2; D unclear. V was shortened by 4 bases and J by 4 bases, with 13 bases between the two germline ends. Germline values: CDR1 MGHRA, CDR2 YSYEKL. The CDR3 sequence is 14 residues long. As DNA, the CDR3 is TGCGCCAGCAGCCTAAGTCCAGGCTCCTATGGCTACACCTTC. This sequence encodes CASSLSPGSYGYTF.

This clonotype showed up many times. The V call is TRBV20-1, the J call TRBJ1-5; TRBD1 is a possible D gene (6 bases). V was clipped by 6 bases and J by 1 base, with 13 bases between them. CDR3 size: 14 residues. Germline loops: CDR1 DFQATT, CDR2 SNEGSKA (reference sequence). This CDR3 reads CSAVGRGSNQPQHF. CDR3 bases: TGCAGTGCCGTGGGCAGGGGAAGCAATCAGCCCCAGCATTTT.

This clonotype showed up just a few times. V usage is TRBV29-1 and J usage is TRBJ2-5; D is possibly TRBD1 (6 bases). Germline V gene data show CDR1 as SQVTM and CDR2 as ANQGSEA. The CDR3 covers 16 residues. V lost 0 bases and J 3 bases, leaving 17 bases between the germline ends. CDR3 loop: CSVEEQGEGSKETQYF. In DNA form, the CDR3 reads TGCAGCGTTGAAGAACAGGGAGAGGGTTCAAAAGAGACCCAGTACTTC.

This chain uses TRBV6-1 with TRBJ2-2; D remains ambiguous. Looked up from germline, CDR1 is MNHNS and CDR2 is SASEGT. Trimming removed 5 bases at V and 2 bases at J, with 9 bases between. The CDR3 length is 14 residues. The CDR3 sequence: CASSPTYNTGELFF. CDR3 nucleotide sequence: TGTGCCAGCAGTCCCACCTATAACACCGGGGAGCTGTTTTTT.

Concerning this clonotype: Since a much larger clone is just one base distant, this may be a read error. The chain recombines TRBV12-5 with TRBJ2-1; D perhaps matches TRBD2 (6 bases). CDR3 length: 16 residues. The germline CDR1 and CDR2 sequences are LGHNT and FRNRAP. The CDR3 here is CASGLVSTGGYNGQFF. Here the CDR3 DNA reads TGTGCTAGTGGTTTGGTTTCGACTGGAGGGTACAATGGGCAGTTCTTC.

The chain employs TRBV5-1 and TRBJ2-3, with D perhaps matching TRBD2 (6 bases). V was cut by 0 bases and J by 4 bases, with 18 bases left in between. The length of the CDR3 is 17 residues. CDR1 and CDR2 from the germline V gene are SGHRS and YFSETQ. In DNA form, the CDR3 reads TGCGCCAGCAGCTTGGGTGGGACTCCCGGGGTTGCAGATACGCAGTATTTT. Translating it yields CASSLGGTPGVADTQYF. Full variable domain (rest looked up from reference TRBV5-1 and TRBJ2-3): KAGVTQTPRYLIKTRGQQVTLSCSPISGHRSVSWYQQTPGQGLQFLFEYFSETQRNKGNFPGRFSGRQFSNSRSEMNVSTLELGDSALYLCASSLGGTPGVADTQYFGPGTRLTVL.

The genes are TRBV7-6 and TRBJ2-1; 8 nucleotides align to TRBD1. The CDR3 totals 14 residues. After removal of 5 bases from V and 12 bases from J, the junction contained 12 bases not matched to a gene. The germline CDR1 and CDR2 sequences are SGHVS and FNYEAQ. DNA of the CDR3: TGTGCCAGCAGCAGTAAAGGACAGGGTAGTAGGCAGTTCTTC. It codes for CASSSKGQGSRQFF.

This clonotype has ten or more counts. The genes are TRBV28 and TRBJ1-5; D unresolved. This CDR3 has 16 amino acids. Trimming stripped 2 bases from V and 1 base from J, with 12 bases between. Germline V gene data show CDR1 as MDHEN and CDR2 as SYDVKM. CDR3 amino acids: CASSLVSGQSNQPQHF. In nucleotides, the CDR3 is TGTGCCAGCAGTTTAGTTTCTGGGCAGAGCAATCAGCCCCAGCATTTT.

This clonotype came up many times. This rearrangement joins TRBV7-2 to TRBJ2-7; no clear D gene. There are 15 residues in the CDR3. Deletions cut 5 bases from V and 4 bases from J, with 18 bases between. Germline V gives CDR1 SGHTA, CDR2 FQGNSA. The CDR3 protein is CASSKDGGRLYEQYF. CDR3 nucleotides: TGTGCCAGCAGCAAGGACGGTGGTCGGTTGTACGAGCAGTACTTC.

The V call is TRBV10-3, the J call TRBJ1-1; D is ambiguous. Germline CDR1 is ENHRY and CDR2 is SYGVKD. This CDR3 comprises 14 residues. V dropped 7 bases and J dropped 8 bases, with 20 bases sitting between them. The CDR3 protein is CAIKRVGRENEAFF. As DNA, the CDR3 is TGTGCCATCAAGAGGGTCGGTCGGGAAAACGAAGCTTTCTTT.

There are many counts of this clonotype. The chain employs TRBV2 and TRBJ1-1; D is unclear. CDR3 length: 13 residues. V was cut by 5 bases and J by 8 bases, with 15 bases left in between. Germline V gene sequence: CDR1 SNHLY, CDR2 FYNNEI. The CDR3 is CASSLGRRYEAFF. CDR3 in DNA: TGTGCCAGCAGTCTGGGTCGGAGATACGAAGCTTTCTTT.

This clonotype was seen repeatedly, ten times or more. V and J are TRBV28 and TRBJ2-1, with D maybe TRBD2 (6 bases). CDR1 and CDR2 (germline): MDHEN, SYDVKM. With 1 base removed from V and 0 bases from J, the gap between germline ends came to 16 bases. The CDR3 consists of 18 residues. In DNA, the CDR3 is TGTGCCAGCAGTTTATTGCGCGGGGACCAAAGCTCCTACAATGAGCAGTTCTTC. It yields the protein CASSLLRGDQSSYNEQFF.

The table lists this clonotype with a few counts. This chain connects TRBV9 to TRBJ2-5, with 12 positions matching TRBD2. Germline V gene data show CDR1 as SGDLS and CDR2 as YYNGEE. The CDR3 is 15 amino acids. Trimming removed 3 bases from V and 1 base from J; junction bases left unmatched: 1. The CDR3 DNA sequence: TGTGCCAGCAGCGCTAGCGGGGGGGCCCAAGAGACCCAGTACTTC. This codes for CASSASGGAQETQYF.

This clonotype occurred a few times. The chain has TRBV20-1 and TRBJ2-1; 8 bases agree with TRBD2. This CDR3 has 15 residues. CDR1 and CDR2 from the germline V gene are DFQATT and SNEGSKA (reference sequence). Trimming took 3 bases from V and 5 from J; bases not matched to a gene: 9. CDR3 DNA sequence: TGCAGTGCTAGTGGAGACAGCGGGGGTCACAATGAGCAGTTCTTC. Residues: CSASGDSGGHNEQFF.

This clonotype has a count of ten or more. This rearrangement joins TRBV11-2 to TRBJ1-1, with D perhaps matching TRBD1 (6 bases). CDR3 size: 15 residues. Germline assignment: CDR1 SGHAT and CDR2 FQNNGV. Trimming cost V 5 bases and J 4 bases, with 17 bases left between them. In DNA form, the CDR3 reads TGTGCCAGCAGCCATACGGGACACTTGAGCACTGAAGCTTTCTTT. Amino acid sequence: CASSHTGHLSTEAFF.

This clonotype occurred many times. The rearrangement uses TRBV7-2 and TRBJ2-1; the match to TRBD2 covers 12 bases. The CDR3 runs 16 residues. CDR1 and CDR2 from the germline V gene are SGHTA and FQGNSA. After removal of 2 bases from V and 7 bases from J, the junction contained 6 bases not matched to a gene. In DNA form, the CDR3 reads TGTGCCAGCAGCTTATCTAGCGGGGGGGCCGGGAATGAGCAGTTCTTC. Translating it yields CASSLSSGGAGNEQFF.

This clonotype was counted at least ten times. J is TRBJ1-5 and V is TRBV6-2 or TRBV6-3, with TRBD1 matching over 8 bases. J lost 2 bases, V lost 2 bases, and 8 bases had no gene match. CDR1 MNHEY and CDR2 SVGEGT come from the germline V gene. The CDR3 sequence is 17 residues long. The CDR3 region has the DNA TGTGCCAGCAGTTACCCCGGACAGGGACGAGGCAATCAGCCCCAGCATTTT. Translation gives CASSYPGQGRGNQPQHF.

The chain links TRBV4-3 to TRBJ1-5, with TRBD1 as a possible D gene (5 bases). The CDR3 has 16 amino acids. Germline loops: CDR1 LGHNA, CDR2 YSLEER. Trimming left V 2 bases short and J 0 bases short, with 11 bases between. In DNA form, the CDR3 reads TGCGCCAGCAGCCAATTTTACGGGACTAGCAATCAGCCCCAGCATTTT. Its protein product is CASSQFYGTSNQPQHF.

The chain couples TRBV29-1 to TRBJ2-3; 13 nucleotides align to TRBD2. In germline, CDR1 is SQVTM, CDR2 ANQGSEA. V was clipped by 5 bases and J by 5 bases; unmatched bases: 4. This CDR3 spans 14 amino acids. CDR3 protein: CSVPLAGGLDTQYF. CDR3 nucleotide sequence: TGCAGCGTTCCACTAGCGGGGGGGCTAGATACGCAGTATTTT.

This clonotype has ten or more counts. The chain uses TRBV7-9 and TRBJ2-1; 10 nucleotides align to TRBD2. The CDR3 is 19 residues long. CDR1 is SEHNR and CDR2 is FQNEAQ in the germline V gene (reference sequence). Trimming removed 5 bases from V and 3 bases from J; junction bases left unmatched: 16. In DNA, the CDR3 is TGTGCCAGCAGCCCCCGTTTACTAGCGGGACCTCCGCACTACAATGAGCAGTTCTTC. Translating gives CASSPRLLAGPPHYNEQFF.

This clonotype was picked up many times. V usage is TRBV28 and J usage is TRBJ2-3; TRBD2 matches at 9 bases. The germline V gene encodes CDR1 MDHEN and CDR2 SYDVKM. V lost 6 bases and J lost 6; bases outside the gene matches: 10. The CDR3 is 15 amino acids. DNA of the CDR3: TGTGCCAGCAGGTCCCGGGGCGGGAGGGAGGATACGCAGTATTTT. Translation gives CASRSRGGREDTQYF.